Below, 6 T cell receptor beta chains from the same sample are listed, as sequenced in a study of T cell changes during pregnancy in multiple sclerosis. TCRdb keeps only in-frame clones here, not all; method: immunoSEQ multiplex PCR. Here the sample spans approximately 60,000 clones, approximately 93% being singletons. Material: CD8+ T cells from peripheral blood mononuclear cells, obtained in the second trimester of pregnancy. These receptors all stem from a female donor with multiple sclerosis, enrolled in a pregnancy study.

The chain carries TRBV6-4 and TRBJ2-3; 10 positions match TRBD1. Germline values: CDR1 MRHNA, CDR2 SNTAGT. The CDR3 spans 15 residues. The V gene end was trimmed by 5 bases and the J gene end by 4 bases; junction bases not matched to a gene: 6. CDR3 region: CASSPGQGSSDTQYF. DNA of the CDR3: TGTGCCAGCAGTCCGGGACAGGGGAGTTCAGATACGCAGTATTTT.

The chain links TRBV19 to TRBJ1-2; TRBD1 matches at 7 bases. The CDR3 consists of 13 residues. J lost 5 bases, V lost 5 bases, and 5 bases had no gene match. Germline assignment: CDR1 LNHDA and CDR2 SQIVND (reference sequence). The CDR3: CASSPGTDYGYTF. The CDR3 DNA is TGTGCCAGTAGTCCCGGGACAGATTATGGCTACACCTTC.

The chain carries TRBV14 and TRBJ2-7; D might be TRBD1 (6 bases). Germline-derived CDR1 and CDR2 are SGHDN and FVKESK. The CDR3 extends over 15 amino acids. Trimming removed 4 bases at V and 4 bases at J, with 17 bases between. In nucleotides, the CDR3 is TGTGCCAGCAGCCCTATTGGGGGCAGGCTTTACGAGCAGTACTTC. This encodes CASSPIGGRLYEQYF.

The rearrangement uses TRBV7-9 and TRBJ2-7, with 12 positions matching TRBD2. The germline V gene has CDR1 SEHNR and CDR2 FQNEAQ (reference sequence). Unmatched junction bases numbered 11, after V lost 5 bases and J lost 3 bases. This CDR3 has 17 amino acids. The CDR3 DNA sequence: TGTGCCAGCAGCCCTGGGACTAGCGGGCAAGGAGGCTACGAGCAGTACTTC. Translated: CASSPGTSGQGGYEQYF.

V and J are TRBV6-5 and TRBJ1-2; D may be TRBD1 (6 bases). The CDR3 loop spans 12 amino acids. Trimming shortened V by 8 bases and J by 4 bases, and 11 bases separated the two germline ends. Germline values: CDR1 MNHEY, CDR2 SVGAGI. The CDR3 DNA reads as TGTGCCAGCGGACAGTCCGCCTATGGCTACACCTTC. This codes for CASGQSAYGYTF.

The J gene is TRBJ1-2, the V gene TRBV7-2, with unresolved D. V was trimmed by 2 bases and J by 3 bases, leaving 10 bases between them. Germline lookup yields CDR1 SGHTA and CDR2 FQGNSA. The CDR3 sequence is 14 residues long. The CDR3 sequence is CASSLPPSYYGYTF. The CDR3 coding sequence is TGTGCCAGCAGCTTACCTCCGAGCTACTATGGCTACACCTTC.